This entry lists 16 T cell receptor beta chains sequenced from one sample in a study of OX40 agonist ivuxolimab in advanced cancers. Produced via immunoSEQ multiplex PCR; TCRdb's table is partial and in-frame only. The table has 72,000 or so clones, 87% seen once. Sequenced here: CD4+ or CD8+ T cells sorted from blood, sampled in a trial of the OX40 agonist ivuxolimab. The receptors stem from an adult with an advanced solid tumor such as melanoma, head and neck, liver or kidney cancer.

The rearrangement links TRBV5-4 to TRBJ1-2; 8 bases match TRBD1. Looked up from germline, CDR1 is SGHNT and CDR2 is YYREEE (reference sequence). The length of the CDR3 is 15 residues. The V segment lost 0 bases and the J segment 1 base; nucleotides outside the gene matches: 2. Here the CDR3 reads CASSLGGQGNYGYTF. CDR3 DNA: TGTGCCAGCAGCTTGGGTGGACAGGGTAACTATGGCTACACCTTC.

The chain couples TRBV10-2 to TRBJ2-7; 7 bases are shared with TRBD1. Germline V gives CDR1 WSHSY, CDR2 SAAADI. This CDR3 is built from 14 residues. The junction had 7 bases not matched to a gene; V was cut back by 7 bases and J by 1 base. The CDR3 loop reads CASTTGTASYEQYF. The CDR3 DNA reads as TGCGCCAGCACCACCGGGACAGCTTCCTACGAGCAGTACTTC.

J is TRBJ1-2 and V is TRBV28; D unresolved. There are 12 residues in the CDR3. CDR1 and CDR2 (germline): MDHEN, SYDVKM. V was trimmed by 6 bases and J by 4 bases, leaving 9 bases between them. Written as DNA, the CDR3 is TGTGCCAGCAGGGCGGGCGGCTATGGCTACACCTTC. The encoded protein is CASRAGGYGYTF.

The rearrangement uses TRBV4-1 and TRBJ1-4, with TRBD1 matching 11 bases. Looked up from germline, CDR1 is MGHRA and CDR2 is YSYEKL. This CDR3 spans 17 amino acids. After removal of 1 base from V and 0 bases from J, the junction contained 1 base not matched to a gene. The CDR3 region is CASSQGGQGATNEKLFF. CDR3 sequence (DNA): TGCGCCAGCAGCCAAGGGGGACAGGGGGCAACTAATGAAAAACTGTTTTTT.

This CDR3 is CASSGDRNTGELFF. The CDR3 DNA sequence: TGCGCCAGCAGTGGAGACAGGAACACCGGGGAGCTGTTTTTT. The chain is built from TRBV5-1 and TRBJ2-2; D may be TRBD1 (5 bases). The CDR3 length is 14 residues. CDR1 is SGHRS and CDR2 is YFSETQ in the germline V gene. V was shortened by 5 bases and J by 1 base, with 9 bases between the two germline ends.

The chain combines TRBV6-5 with TRBJ2-2; D is possibly TRBD1 (5 bases). Trimming took 6 bases from V and 7 from J, leaving 15 bases between them. The CDR3 covers 14 residues. The germline CDR1 and CDR2 sequences are MNHEY and SVGAGI. DNA for the CDR3: TGTGCCAGCAGACCCCGTGAAGGGGTCGGGGAGCTGTTTTTT. Translation gives CASRPREGVGELFF.

The V gene is TRBV15, the J gene TRBJ2-1; no reliable D call. The CDR3 sequence is 15 residues long. Germline V gene lookup returns CDR1 LNHNV and CDR2 YYDKDF (reference sequence). V was cut by 1 base and J by 0 bases, with 7 bases left in between. In DNA form, the CDR3 reads TGTGCCACCAGCAGAGGGGGTAACTCCTACAATGAGCAGTTCTTC. Translation: CATSRGGNSYNEQFF.

This sequence joins TRBV19 and TRBJ2-3, with 9 bases matching TRBD1. The CDR3 length is 15 residues. Germline V gives CDR1 LNHDA, CDR2 SQIVND (reference sequence). After removal of 6 bases from V and 5 bases from J, the junction contained 9 bases not matched to a gene. The CDR3 DNA is TGTGCCAGTAGCTCGGGGACAGGGTATGGAGATACGCAGTATTTT. This encodes CASSSGTGYGDTQYF.

V and J are TRBV6-1 and TRBJ2-3, with a tentative D call TRBD2 (6 bases). The CDR3 sequence is 13 residues long. V was pared by 11 bases and J by 0 bases, with 12 bases between. The V gene's germline CDR1 is MNHNS and CDR2 SASEGT. In DNA, the CDR3 is TGTGCCGGGGGACTTACTAGCACAGATACGCAGTATTTT. Translation: CAGGLTSTDTQYF.

The chain carries TRBV30 and TRBJ1-2; possible D gene TRBD1, 5 bases. Per the germline V gene, CDR1 is GTSNPN and CDR2 is SVGIG (reference sequence). Trimming left V 3 bases short and J 3 bases short, with 14 bases between. The CDR3 covers 14 residues. The CDR3 protein is CAWRRQGWDYGYTF. The CDR3 DNA sequence: TGTGCCTGGAGAAGGCAGGGATGGGACTATGGCTACACCTTC.

This CDR3 is CASRSGQGTIYEQYF. The CDR3 nucleotides read TGTGCCAGCAGATCCGGACAGGGGACGATCTACGAGCAGTACTTC. The chain joins TRBV6-5 to TRBJ2-7, with 9 nucleotides matching TRBD1. This CDR3 spans 15 amino acids. Germline V gives CDR1 MNHEY, CDR2 SVGAGI. V lost 6 bases and J lost 3; bases outside the gene matches: 9.

The chain uses TRBV28 and TRBJ1-1; TRBD1 agrees at 7 bases. V lost 6 bases and J lost 1; bases outside the gene matches: 8. The CDR3 covers 15 residues. Germline V lookup: CDR1 MDHEN, CDR2 SYDVKM. CDR3 sequence reads: CASSPKGAGNTEAFF. CDR3 nucleotides: TGTGCCAGCAGCCCTAAGGGGGCAGGGAACACTGAAGCTTTCTTT.

The table lists this clone with a count of one. This same CDR3 is encoded by further DNA sequences in the sample. V usage is TRBV30 and J usage is TRBJ1-4; tentative D call: TRBD1 (5 bases). Trimming took 3 bases from V and 8 from J, leaving 19 bases between them. The CDR3 consists of 15 residues. CDR1 and CDR2 from the germline V gene are GTSNPN and SVGIG (reference sequence). The CDR3 spells CAWRPPGTGREKLFF. CDR3 nucleotide sequence: TGTGCCTGGAGGCCCCCCGGGACGGGGAGGGAAAAACTGTTTTTT.

The rearrangement uses TRBV14 and TRBJ2-2; D assignment may be TRBD1 or TRBD2 (5 bases each). Germline V gene data show CDR1 as SGHDN and CDR2 as FVKESK. The CDR3 is 18 residues long. Deletions cut 4 bases from V and 0 bases from J, with 18 bases between. CDR3 DNA sequence: TGTGCCAGCAGCCGGACCCGGCCGGGGACGGCGAACACCGGGGAGCTGTTTTTT. It specifies CASSRTRPGTANTGELFF. Combining the CDR3 with reference TRBV14 and TRBJ2-2 gives the whole variable domain EAGVTQFPSHSVIEKGQTVTLRCDPISGHDNLYWYRRVMGKEIKFLLHFVKESKQDESGMPNNRFLAERTGGTYSTLKVQPAELEDSGVYFCASSRTRPGTANTGELFFGEGSRLTVL.

The chain links TRBV14 to TRBJ2-1; TRBD2 might be the D (6 bases). This CDR3 region has 14 residues. Germline CDR1 reads SGHDN; CDR2 reads FVKESK. V was trimmed by 4 bases and J by 5 bases, leaving 12 bases between them. The CDR3 region is CASSRGVANNEQFF. The CDR3 DNA reads TGTGCCAGCAGCCGGGGGGTCGCTAACAATGAGCAGTTCTTC.

The chain carries TRBV30 and TRBJ2-2; no definite D call. Deletions cut 1 base from V and 7 bases from J, with 16 bases between. The germline V gene has CDR1 GTSNPN and CDR2 SVGIG (reference sequence). CDR3 size: 15 residues. The CDR3 sequence: CAWSGLDGLGGELFF. The CDR3 DNA follows: TGTGCCTGGAGTGGACTCGACGGGTTAGGCGGGGAGCTGTTTTTT.